These 20 T cell receptor beta chains were sequenced from one sample in a study of blood T cells in healthy people across ages. It was with a sample-barcoded 5' primer and a J-beta primer mix that a second PCR of about 7 to 12 cycles was run. TCRdb recomputed calls from the 5' RACE reads with MiXCR, one row per CDR3 protein. The sample yields roughly 700,000 distinct CDR3 sequences, approximately 49% seen once. Material: blood. These receptors all come from a woman aged 55-70 years in good health.

Remarks on this clonotype: A junction end diverges from the germline sequence, so it may reflect a read error. This sequence joins TRBV20-1 and TRBJ1-4; D is possibly TRBD1 (5 bases). The CDR3 runs 18 residues. Germline lookup yields CDR1 DFQATT and CDR2 SNEGSKA (reference sequence). The CDR3 protein is CSAIGGEGKGATNGKLFF. In DNA form, the CDR3 reads TGCAGTGCTATTGGGGGGGAGGGGAAAGGAGCAACTAATGGAAAACTGTTTTTT.

J is TRBJ2-1 and V is TRBV5-1, with a possible D match to TRBD2 (5 bases). The CDR3 extends over 14 amino acids. Germline V gives CDR1 SGHRS, CDR2 YFSETQ. V was shortened by 4 bases and J by 8 bases, with 16 bases between the two germline ends. CDR3 residues: CASSPSTSLYEQFF. The DNA for the CDR3 is TGCGCCAGCAGCCCGTCTACTAGTCTCTATGAGCAGTTCTTC.

J is TRBJ2-5 and V is TRBV7-6, with D maybe TRBD2 (5 bases). Looked up from germline, CDR1 is SGHVS and CDR2 is FNYEAQ. CDR3 length: 14 amino acids. V lost 1 base to trimming and J lost 5 bases, with 11 bases between them. The CDR3 nucleotides are TGTGCCAGCAGCTTAGGCCGGGATGGGGAGACCCAGTACTTC. Its protein product is CASSLGRDGETQYF.

This sequence joins TRBV20-1 and TRBJ2-7, with 7 positions matching TRBD1. The CDR3 covers 14 residues. The junction had 12 bases not matched to a gene; V was cut back by 2 bases and J by 8 bases. Looked up from germline, CDR1 is DFQATT and CDR2 is SNEGSKA (reference sequence). CDR3 nucleotide sequence: TGCAGTGCTAGATTTTTCGACAGGGATAGTAAGCAGTACTTC. Protein: CSARFFDRDSKQYF.

This chain uses TRBV10-3 with TRBJ2-2; possibly TRBD1 for D (6 bases). Germline loops: CDR1 ENHRY, CDR2 SYGVKD. This CDR3 has 15 residues. Trimming pared 4 bases from V and 2 bases from J, leaving 11 bases between. The CDR3 DNA reads as TGTGCCATCAGTGCCCGGGACACTAACACCGGGGAGCTGTTTTTT. Its protein is CAISARDTNTGELFF.

This clonotype showed up many times. The chain links TRBV20-1 to TRBJ2-5, with TRBD2 matching 14 bases. The CDR3 has 13 residues. Germline CDR1 and CDR2: DFQATT and SNEGSKA (reference sequence). The CDR3 here is CSTGLAGEETQYF. CDR3 nucleotides: TGCAGCACGGGACTAGCGGGAGAAGAGACCCAGTACTTC.

V gene TRBV3-1 combines with J gene TRBJ1-1, with D perhaps matching TRBD1 (6 bases). Germline CDR1 LGHDT, CDR2 YNNKEL (reference sequence). The CDR3 consists of 15 residues. The V end was cut by 1 base, the J end by 1 base, with 10 bases between. The CDR3 region has the DNA TGTGCCAGCAGCCAAGGTAGGGGGGCGAACACTGAAGCTTTCTTT. It translates to CASSQGRGANTEAFF.

This chain joins TRBV27 and TRBJ1-2; D is uncertain. CDR1 is MNHEY and CDR2 is SMNVEV in the germline V gene (reference sequence). V was pared by 5 bases and J by 4 bases, with 14 bases between. The CDR3 covers 14 residues. The DNA for the CDR3 is TGTGCCAGCAGTCCCAAGGTCCCTTTCTATGGCTACACCTTC. Translated: CASSPKVPFYGYTF.

Ten or more counts support this clonotype. The chain joins TRBV7-2 to TRBJ2-1, with TRBD2 as a possible D gene (7 bases). Germline V gene data show CDR1 as SGHTA and CDR2 as FQGNSA. The germline V and J ends were trimmed by 1 base and 3 bases, with 13 bases remaining between them. The CDR3 consists of 16 residues. The CDR3 loop reads CASSLGGGGGYNEQFF. The CDR3 bases are TGTGCCAGCAGCTTAGGGGGGGGCGGGGGCTACAATGAGCAGTTCTTC.

This clonotype was seen a handful of times. V is TRBV9 and J is TRBJ2-3, with D perhaps matching TRBD1 or TRBD2 (5 bases each). The CDR3 spans 17 residues. Germline values: CDR1 SGDLS, CDR2 YYNGEE. The V gene lost 0 bases and the J gene lost 2 bases, with 16 bases spanning the gap. CDR3 sequence (DNA): TGTGCCAGCAGCGTAGGTACCAGGGACGGGATCACAGATACGCAGTATTTT. Protein sequence: CASSVGTRDGITDTQYF.

This clonotype has just a few counts. The V call is TRBV7-2, the J call TRBJ2-3, with no clear D. From germline, CDR1 is SGHTA and CDR2 FQGNSA. Trimming stripped 1 base from V and 4 bases from J, with 9 bases between. CDR3 length equals 14 residues. The CDR3 is CASSLVGRSDTQYF. In DNA form, the CDR3 reads TGTGCCAGCAGCTTAGTAGGTCGATCAGATACGCAGTATTTT.

As to this clonotype: With a much larger clone just one base away, this may be a read error. CDR3 nucleotides: TGCAGTGCTGCCCGACAGGGAGGGAGCAATAAGCAGTACTTC. Its translation: CSAARQGGSNKQYF. V gene TRBV20-1 combines with J gene TRBJ2-5; D is possibly TRBD1 or TRBD2 (7 bases each). Germline V gene data show CDR1 as DFQATT and CDR2 as SNEGSKA (reference sequence). The CDR3 is 14 amino acids. V was trimmed by 5 bases and J by 11 bases, leaving 24 bases between them.

This sequence joins TRBV28 and TRBJ1-4; possibly TRBD1 for D (6 bases). Germline loops: CDR1 MDHEN, CDR2 SYDVKM. V was clipped by 6 bases and J by 6 bases, with 14 bases between them. This CDR3 region has 14 residues. The CDR3 DNA reads TGTGCCAGCAGATCCGGGACACTCTATGAAAAACTGTTTTTT. Translating gives CASRSGTLYEKLFF.

About this clonotype itself: Sequence at one end of the junction differs from germline and may be a read error. The genes are TRBV4-1 and TRBJ2-7; TRBD2 matches at 11 bases. CDR1 and CDR2 from the germline V gene are MGHRA and YSYEKL. There are 15 residues in the CDR3. The CDR3 here is CASRLTSGSSHEQYF. CDR3 nucleotides: TGCGCCAGCAGGCTTACTAGCGGGAGCTCCCACGAGCAGTACTTC.

The chain carries TRBV14 and TRBJ2-4, with D possibly TRBD2 on 6 matching bases. V shed 1 base and J shed 3 bases, with 13 bases lying between them. Germline V lookup: CDR1 SGHDN, CDR2 FVKESK. This CDR3 has 16 amino acids. The CDR3 DNA sequence: TGTGCCAGCAGCCAAGGGCCTCGGCGGGACAAAAACATTCAGTACTTC. It encodes CASSQGPRRDKNIQYF.

This clonotype was counted ten times or more. The J gene is TRBJ1-2, the V gene TRBV7-9; no clear D. The V gene lost 1 base and the J gene lost 6 bases, with 6 bases spanning the gap. This CDR3 comprises 12 residues. The germline CDR1 and CDR2 sequences are SEHNR and FQNEAQ (reference sequence). The CDR3 sequence is CASSLGRDGYTF. The CDR3 region has the DNA TGTGCCAGCAGCTTAGGGAGGGATGGCTACACCTTC.

This chain connects TRBV25-1 to TRBJ1-1; D call uncertain. The CDR3 covers 14 residues. Germline V lookup: CDR1 MGHDK, CDR2 SYGVNS. V dropped 4 bases and J dropped 1 base, with 10 bases sitting between them. Written as DNA, the CDR3 is TGTGCCAGCAGTGCCACCAATGCGAACACTGAAGCTTTCTTT. It codes for CASSATNANTEAFF. Based on the CDR3 plus reference TRBV25-1 and TRBJ1-1, the full variable domain is EADIYQTPRYLVIGTGKKITLECSQTMGHDKMYWYQQDPGMELHLIHYSYGVNSTEKGDLSSESTVSRIRTEHFPLTLESARPSHTSQYLCASSATNANTEAFFGQGTRLTVV.

This clonotype was found a few times. The chain uses TRBV5-1 and TRBJ2-5; 8 nucleotides match TRBD2. Germline V gene sequence: CDR1 SGHRS, CDR2 YFSETQ. The junction had 4 bases not matched to a gene; V was cut back by 0 bases and J by 3 bases. This CDR3 has 15 residues. CDR3 nucleotide sequence: TGCGCCAGCAGCTTGGCAGCGGGAGTTGAAGAGACCCAGTACTTC. It is translated as CASSLAAGVEETQYF.

Points on this clonotype: Just one base apart from a much larger clone, this may be a read error. The rearrangement uses TRBV29-1 and TRBJ1-2; unclear D gene. Trimming pared 7 bases from V and 8 bases from J, leaving 14 bases between. CDR3 length equals 11 residues. CDR1 is SQVTM and CDR2 is ANQGSEA in the germline V gene. The DNA of the CDR3 is TGCAGCGGTGATGGTGAATGGGGCTACACCTTC. Translating gives CSGDGEWGYTF.

This chain uses TRBV3-1 with TRBJ2-5; 8 nucleotides match TRBD2. Germline CDR1 reads LGHDT; CDR2 reads YNNKEL (reference sequence). The CDR3 has 16 amino acids. After removal of 2 bases from V and 9 bases from J, the junction contained 14 bases not matched to a gene. CDR3 sequence (DNA): TGTGCCAGCAGCCAATACGGTAGCGGGAAATCCGGTCCCCAGTACTTC. Its translation is CASSQYGSGKSGPQYF.